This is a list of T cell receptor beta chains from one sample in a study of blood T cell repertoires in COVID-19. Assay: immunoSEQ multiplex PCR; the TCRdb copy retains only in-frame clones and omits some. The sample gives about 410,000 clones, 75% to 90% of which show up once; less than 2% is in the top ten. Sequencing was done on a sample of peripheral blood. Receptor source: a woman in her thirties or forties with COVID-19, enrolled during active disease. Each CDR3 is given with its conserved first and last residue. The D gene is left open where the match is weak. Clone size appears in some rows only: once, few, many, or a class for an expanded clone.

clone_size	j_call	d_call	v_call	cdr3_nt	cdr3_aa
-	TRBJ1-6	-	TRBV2	TGTGCCAGCAGTGAGCGACACCTAAATAATTCACCCCTCCACTTT	CASSERHLNNSPLHF
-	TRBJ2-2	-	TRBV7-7	TGTGCTAGCAGATCGCAGGATTCCGGGGAGCTGTTTTTT	CASRSQDSGELFF
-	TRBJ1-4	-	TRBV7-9	TGTGCCAGCAGGGGGGCAACTGAGGAAAAACTGTTTTTT	CASRGATEEKLFF
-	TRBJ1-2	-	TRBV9	TGTGCCAGCAGCCCCTGGACCGAGGGTTACGGTGGCTACACCTTC	CASSPWTEGYGGYTF
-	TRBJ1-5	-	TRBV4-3	TGCGCCAGCAGCCCTAACAGGGACGGCAATCAGCCCCAGCATTTT	CASSPNRDGNQPQHF
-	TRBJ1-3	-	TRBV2	TGTGCCAGCAGTCAACAAGTAACAGGGGGAAACACCATATATTTT	CASSQQVTGGNTIYF
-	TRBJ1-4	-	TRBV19	TGTGCCAGTAGTCGACATCAGGAGGGATCGGGACTGTTTTTT	CASSRHQEGSGLFF
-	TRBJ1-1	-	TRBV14	TGTGCCAGCAGCCCCAACATGAACACTGAAGCTTTCTTT	CASSPNMNTEAFF
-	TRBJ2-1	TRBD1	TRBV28	TGTGCCTGTACTAAGGGGGCCCATACTATGAATGAGCAGTTCTTC	CACTKGAHTMNEQFF
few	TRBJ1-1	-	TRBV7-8	TGTGCCAGCACCCAGGGGAACACTGAAGCTTTCTTT	CASTQGNTEAFF
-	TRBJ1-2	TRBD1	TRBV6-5	TGTGCCAGCACCCCACAGGGGAACTATGGCTACACCTTC	CASTPQGNYGYTF
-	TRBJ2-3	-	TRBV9	TGTGCCAGCAGCGAACACGAGGACAGTTACACAGATACGCAGTATTTT	CASSEHEDSYTDTQYF
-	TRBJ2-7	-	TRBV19	TGTGCCAGTAGTATCTCCCCCCGGTCGGGTGACGAGCAGTACTTC	CASSISPRSGDEQYF
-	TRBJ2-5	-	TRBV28	TGTGCCAGCAGTTTATATTCGGGGTTTCGACAAGAGACCCAGTACTTC	CASSLYSGFRQETQYF
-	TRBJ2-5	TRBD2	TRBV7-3	TGTGCCAGCAGCTTAACGAGCGGGGGCCAAGAGACCCAGTACTTC	CASSLTSGGQETQYF
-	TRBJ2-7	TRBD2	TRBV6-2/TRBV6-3	TGTGCCAGCAGTTACCGGGGGGGCTCCTACGAGCAGTACTTC	CASSYRGGSYEQYF
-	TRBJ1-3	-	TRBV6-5	TGTGCCAGCAGGGGGCCGGGAAACACCATATATTTT	CASRGPGNTIYF
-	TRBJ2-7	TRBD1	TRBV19	TGTGCCAGTAGTCCTGGACAGGTCTCCTACGAGCAGTACTTC	CASSPGQVSYEQYF
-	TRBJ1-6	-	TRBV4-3	TGCGCCAGCAGCCAAGAACAGGGTCGCAATTCACCCCTCCACTTT	CASSQEQGRNSPLHF
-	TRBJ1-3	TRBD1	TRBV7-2	TGTGCCAGCAGCGACACCGGGACAGGGTTTAGAAACACCATATATTTT	CASSDTGTGFRNTIYF
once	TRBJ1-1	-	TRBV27	TGTGCCAGCAGTTTATTTCAGGGGCGGGAAGCTTTCTTT	CASSLFQGREAFF
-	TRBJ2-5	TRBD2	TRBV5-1	TGCGCCAGCAGTTTTGGACTAGCGGGAGGGTTCGGGGAGACCCAGTACTTC	CASSFGLAGGFGETQYF
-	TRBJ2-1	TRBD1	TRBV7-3	TGTGCCAGCAGTACAGGGGGCGGCTCCTACAATGAGCAGTTCTTC	CASSTGGGSYNEQFF
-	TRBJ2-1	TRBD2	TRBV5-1	TGCGCCAGCAGCTTACCACCGGGACTAGCGGGGATCAATGAGCAGTTCTTC	CASSLPPGLAGINEQFF
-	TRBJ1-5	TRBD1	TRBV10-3	TGTGCCACCCGGGACAGAAGCAATCAGCCCCAGCATTTT	CATRDRSNQPQHF
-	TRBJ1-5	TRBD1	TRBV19	TGTGCCAGTAGACGATCGACAGGGCCTACTCAGCCCCAGCATTTT	CASRRSTGPTQPQHF
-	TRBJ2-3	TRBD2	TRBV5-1	TGCGCCAGCAGCTTGGGACTAGCGGAGAGCACAGATACGCAGTATTTT	CASSLGLAESTDTQYF
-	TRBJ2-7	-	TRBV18	TGTGCCAGCTCACCAACAGAAGGCTACGAGCAGTACTTC	CASSPTEGYEQYF
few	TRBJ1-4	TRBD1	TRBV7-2	TGTGCCAGCAGCTTAGACAGGGGGAAGAATGAAAAACTGTTTTTT	CASSLDRGKNEKLFF
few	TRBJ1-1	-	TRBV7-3	TGTGCCAGCAGCTTACGGAGGAACACTGAAGCTTTCTTT	CASSLRRNTEAFF
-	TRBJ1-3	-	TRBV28	TGTGCCAGCACCTCCGGATCAGGGTCTGGAAACACCATATATTTT	CASTSGSGSGNTIYF
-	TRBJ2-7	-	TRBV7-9	TGTGCCAGCAGCTTAGAATTCAGAACAGGGGAGGCTTTATACGAGCAGTACTTC	CASSLEFRTGEALYEQYF
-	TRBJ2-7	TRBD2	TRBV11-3	TGTGCCAGCTCGCGGGGGGCCGAGCAGTACTTC	CASSRGAEQYF
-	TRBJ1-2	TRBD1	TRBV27	TGTGCCAGCAGTTTATCGTCCCGGGACAGGGGGGATTACTATGGCTACACCTTC	CASSLSSRDRGDYYGYTF
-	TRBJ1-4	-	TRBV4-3	TGCGCCAGCAGCCAAGAATGGGACACCTCAACTAATGAAAAACTGTTTTTT	CASSQEWDTSTNEKLFF
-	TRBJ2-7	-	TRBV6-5	TGTGCCAGCACCGTACGGCAGGTTTACGAGCAGTACTTC	CASTVRQVYEQYF
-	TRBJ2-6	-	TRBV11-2	TGTGCCAGCAGCTTAGATCGGGTCAGCCTTACCCCTGGGGCCAACGTCCTGACTTTC	CASSLDRVSLTPGANVLTF
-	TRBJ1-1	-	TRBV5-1	TGCGCCAGCAGCTTTACCACAGGTACGAACACTGAAGCTTTCTTT	CASSFTTGTNTEAFF
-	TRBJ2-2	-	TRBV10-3	TGTGCCATCACCCGGGGAGAAGGCACCGGGGAGCTGTTTTTT	CAITRGEGTGELFF
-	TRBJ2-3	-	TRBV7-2	TGTGCCAGCAGAGGTCGTCGGAGCCCAGATACGCAGTATTTT	CASRGRRSPDTQYF
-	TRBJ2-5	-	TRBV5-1	TGCGCCAGCAGCTCGGACAGAGGGGAGACCCAGTACTTC	CASSSDRGETQYF
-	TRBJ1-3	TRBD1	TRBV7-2	TGTGCCAGCAGCACCCGGGACAGGGTTGGTGACACCATATATTTT	CASSTRDRVGDTIYF
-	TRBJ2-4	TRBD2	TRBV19	TGTGCCAGTACCCCCAGCCGGCTAGCGGGGCTTGGGGCCAAAAACATTCAGTACTTC	CASTPSRLAGLGAKNIQYF
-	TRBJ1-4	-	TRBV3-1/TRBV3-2	TGTGCCAGCAGCCTCAACCCGGGAGAGAGGGTGTTTTTT	CASSLNPGERVFF
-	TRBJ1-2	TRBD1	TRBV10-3	TGTGCCATCAGTGAGTCGGAGGGGGCAGGGGGCAATGGCTACACCTTC	CAISESEGAGGNGYTF
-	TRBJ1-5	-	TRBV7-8	TGTGCCAGCAGCTTAAGTAGAAATCAGCCCCAGCATTTT	CASSLSRNQPQHF
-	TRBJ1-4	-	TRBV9	TGTGCCAGCAGCGTAGACCTGGGGGCAGGGGAAAAACTGTTTTTT	CASSVDLGAGEKLFF
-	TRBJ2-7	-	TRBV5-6	TGTGCCAGCAGCTCTGGGGAGAACTACGAGCAGTACTTC	CASSSGENYEQYF
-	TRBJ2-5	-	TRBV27	TGTGCCAGCAGTTTAAGGTCGGGTTGGGAGACCCAGTACTTC	CASSLRSGWETQYF
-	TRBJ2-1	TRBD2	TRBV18	TGTGCCAGCTCACCACAGAGACTAGCGGGAGTCCCCCTCTTC	CASSPQRLAGVPLF
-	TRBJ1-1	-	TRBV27	TGTGCCAGCAGTCGGAACAGGGATAGGATGAACACTGAAGCTTTCTTT	CASSRNRDRMNTEAFF
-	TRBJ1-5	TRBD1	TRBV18	TGTGCCAGCTCACAAGGGGGCGCTCATCAGCCCCAGCATTTT	CASSQGGAHQPQHF
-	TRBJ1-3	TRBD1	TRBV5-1	TGCGCCAGCAGCCCAGAAGCCGGGACAGGGATCGGAAACACCATATATTTT	CASSPEAGTGIGNTIYF
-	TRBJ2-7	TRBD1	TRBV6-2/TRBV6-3	TGTGCCAGCAGTTACTCGAGCGAAGCCGGGGGACAGGGAATCGCCTACGAGCAGTACTTC	CASSYSSEAGGQGIAYEQYF
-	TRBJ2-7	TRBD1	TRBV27	TGTGCCAGCAGTTTATCTCCCGGGACAGGGGCTTACGAGCAGTACTTC	CASSLSPGTGAYEQYF
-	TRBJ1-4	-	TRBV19	TGTGCCAGCTACATCCAACAGGTGTATGAAAAACTGTTTTTT	CASYIQQVYEKLFF
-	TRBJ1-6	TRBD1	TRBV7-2	TGTGCCAGCAGTAGGACAGGGAATAATTCACCCCTCCACTTT	CASSRTGNNSPLHF
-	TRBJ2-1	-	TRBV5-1	TGCGCCAGCAGCTTTCAGGGGAGGGACAATGAGCAGTTCTTC	CASSFQGRDNEQFF
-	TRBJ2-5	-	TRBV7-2	TGTGCCAGCAGCTTCGGGGGTTCTGCGGAGACCCAGTACTTC	CASSFGGSAETQYF
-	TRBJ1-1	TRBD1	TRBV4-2	TGTGCCAGCAGCCAAGAAGGGGGACAGGGAGGCACTGAAGCTTTCTTT	CASSQEGGQGGTEAFF